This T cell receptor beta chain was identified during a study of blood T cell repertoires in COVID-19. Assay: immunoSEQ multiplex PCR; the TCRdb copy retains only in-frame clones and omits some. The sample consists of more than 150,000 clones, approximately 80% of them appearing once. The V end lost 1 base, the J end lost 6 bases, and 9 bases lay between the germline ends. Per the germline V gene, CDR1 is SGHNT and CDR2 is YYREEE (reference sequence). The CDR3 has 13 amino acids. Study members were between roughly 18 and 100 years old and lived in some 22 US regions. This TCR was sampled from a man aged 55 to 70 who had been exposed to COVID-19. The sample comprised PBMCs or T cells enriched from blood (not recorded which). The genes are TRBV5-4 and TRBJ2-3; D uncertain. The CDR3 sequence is CASSLRFADTQYF. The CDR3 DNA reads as TGTGCCAGCAGCTTGCGATTCGCGGATACGCAGTATTTT.